This is a list of T cell receptor beta chains from one sample in a study of T cell responses to AZD1222 COVID-19 vaccine. Clones were read by immunoSEQ multiplex PCR, and TCRdb kept only the in-frame ones, dropping some. Here the sample spans about 57,000 clones, roughly 86% being singletons. The material sequenced was peripheral blood, taken on day 0 of AZD1222 vaccination. The receptor set was obtained from an adult in good health. The CDR3 runs from the conserved cysteine through the conserved F or W. A D gene is named only where the DNA matches it firmly. Size is stated for part of the rows, as once, few or many counts, or as a class when the clone is expanded.

TRBV5-1,TRBJ1-1,NA,NA,TGCGCCAGCAGCTTGAGACTGAACACTGAAGCTTTCTTT,CASSLRLNTEAFF
TRBV10-3,TRBJ1-1,NA,TRBD1,TGTGCCATCAGTGAGGGGCCCGACAGGGGGCCTAACACTGAAGCTTTCTTT,CAISEGPDRGPNTEAFF
TRBV5-5,TRBJ2-5,NA,NA,TGTGCCAGCAGCTTTCAAGGGGCGCTGAAGGAGACCCAGTACTTC,CASSFQGALKETQYF
TRBV18,TRBJ1-2,NA,NA,TGTGCCAGCTCACCAACAGATGGCTACACCTTC,CASSPTDGYTF
TRBV2,TRBJ1-3,NA,NA,TGTGCCAGCTACCGGTGGGCCTACTCTGGAAACACCATATATTTT,CASYRWAYSGNTIYF
TRBV4-3,TRBJ2-2,NA,NA,TGCGCCAGCAGCCAAGTTTTCGGAGGGCCCGGGGAGCTGTTTTTT,CASSQVFGGPGELFF
TRBV9,TRBJ2-5,few,NA,TGTGCCAGCGGAAATTTGGAGACCCAGTACTTC,CASGNLETQYF
TRBV6-5,TRBJ1-2,NA,NA,TGTGCCAGCAGGGACATCGGCGGCTACACCTTC,CASRDIGGYTF
TRBV7-6,TRBJ2-2,NA,TRBD1,TGTGCCAGCAGCCAACCGACAGGGACGGCCGGGGAGCTGTTTTTT,CASSQPTGTAGELFF
TRBV7-6,TRBJ1-1,few,NA,TGTGCCAGCAGCTCCGGGACAGAAGCTTTCTTT,CASSSGTEAFF
TRBV2,TRBJ2-5,NA,TRBD2,TGTGCCAGCATAGGACTAGCGGTGGAGACCCAGTACTTC,CASIGLAVETQYF
TRBV19,TRBJ1-5,NA,TRBD1,TGTGCCAGCGGACAGGCACACATCAATCAGCCCCAGCATTTT,CASGQAHINQPQHF
TRBV11-2,TRBJ1-2,once,TRBD1,TGTGCCAGCAGCTTAGACAGGGGGTACGGAGGCTACACCTTC,CASSLDRGYGGYTF
TRBV3-1/TRBV3-2,TRBJ2-7,NA,TRBD2,TGTGCCAGCAGCCTGGGACTAGCGGGCCTTGGAGGGAGTCCCTACGAGCAGTACTTC,CASSLGLAGLGGSPYEQYF
TRBV28,TRBJ1-3,NA,NA,TGTGCCAGCAGTTGGGGACGGCTCGGAAACACCATATATTTT,CASSWGRLGNTIYF
TRBV7-9,TRBJ2-1,once,NA,TGTGCCAGCAGCATCCACGTGCGTACCTACAATGAGCAGTTCTTC,CASSIHVRTYNEQFF
TRBV28,TRBJ2-3,NA,NA,TGTGCCAGCAGTTCGGCGGGACGAAGCACAGATACGCAGTATTTT,CASSSAGRSTDTQYF
TRBV28,TRBJ1-6,few,NA,TGTGCCAGCAGTCTGTCCGGGGCAAGACCCAATTCACCCCTCCACTTT,CASSLSGARPNSPLHF
TRBV19,TRBJ1-5,NA,NA,TGTGCCAGTACCGGGGGGGGCAATCAGCCCCAGCATTTT,CASTGGGNQPQHF
TRBV5-6,TRBJ2-1,NA,NA,TGTGCCAGCAGCTTATCCACTGAGCAGTTCTTC,CASSLSTEQFF
TRBV28,TRBJ1-1,NA,TRBD1,TGTGCCAGCTACGTCGGGGCACAGGGGGCTGAAGCTTTCTTT,CASYVGAQGAEAFF
TRBV3-1/TRBV3-2,TRBJ1-2,NA,NA,TGTGCCAGCAGCCAAGGGGCGGGGAACTATGGCTACACCTTC,CASSQGAGNYGYTF
TRBV7-2,TRBJ1-3,NA,NA,TGTGCCAGCAGCTTAGAAGTGTATGGTAAACGCACCATATATTTT,CASSLEVYGKRTIYF
TRBV18,TRBJ2-5,NA,NA,TGTGCCAGCTCACCACGGGGAGTCCAAGAGACCCAGTACTTC,CASSPRGVQETQYF
TRBV6-1,TRBJ1-5,few,NA,TGTGCCAGCAGTGTCTTCCTCACGACAGATACTAGCAATCAGCCCCAGCATTTT,CASSVFLTTDTSNQPQHF
TRBV28,TRBJ1-2,NA,NA,TGTGCCAGCAGCAGGGGTGATTATGGCTACACCTTC,CASSRGDYGYTF
TRBV10-3,TRBJ1-1,few,TRBD1,TGTGCCATCAGAGGACAGGATTACACTGAAGCTTTCTTT,CAIRGQDYTEAFF
TRBV2,TRBJ2-7,NA,TRBD2,TGTGCCAGCAGTGGAGGTTATAGCGGGTCTTCCTACGAGCAGTACTTC,CASSGGYSGSSYEQYF
TRBV28,TRBJ1-5,NA,NA,TGTGCCAGCACCGTAACCGGTCAACAGCCCCAGCATTTT,CASTVTGQQPQHF
TRBV27,TRBJ1-2,few,NA,TGTGCCAGCAGTCCGCCAGGTGGGGAGGGAGCCTACACCTTC,CASSPPGGEGAYTF
TRBV30,TRBJ1-1,NA,NA,TGTGCATTTGGGGGGCAGGCTGAAGCTTTCTTT,CAFGGQAEAFF
TRBV7-9,TRBJ2-7,NA,NA,TGTGCCAGCAGCTCCCCTACAGCGACCCGCTCCTACGAGCAGTACTTC,CASSSPTATRSYEQYF
TRBV7-8,TRBJ1-2,NA,NA,TGTGCCAGCAGCCCAGGGGTTACTGGGAACCACTATGGCTACACCTTC,CASSPGVTGNHYGYTF
TRBV6-1,TRBJ1-1,NA,NA,TGTGCCAGCAGTGAAGGGCAGAACACTGAAGCTTTCTTT,CASSEGQNTEAFF
TRBV9,TRBJ1-5,NA,NA,TGTGCCAGCAGCGCGGGCCTCCCCTATCAGCCCCAGCATTTT,CASSAGLPYQPQHF
TRBV9,TRBJ2-1,NA,TRBD2,TGTGCCAGCAGCGGCCTGACTAGCGGGACCTACAATGAGCAGTTCTTC,CASSGLTSGTYNEQFF
TRBV6-6,TRBJ1-6,NA,NA,TGTGCCAGCAGTCCCCCCGGGGGGCAGTTCTCACCCCTCCACTTT,CASSPPGGQFSPLHF
TRBV9,TRBJ2-1,few,TRBD2,TGTGCCAGCAGCAGGGGGACTAGCGGGAGGCGAACTACCAATGAGCAGTTCTTC,CASSRGTSGRRTTNEQFF
TRBV27,TRBJ1-4,once,NA,TGTGCCAGCAGTTTATCGAATAGGAGGGAAAAACTGTTTTTT,CASSLSNRREKLFF
TRBV19,TRBJ1-5,NA,NA,TGTGCCAGTAGACAGGGCGGTTATAGCAATCAGCCCCAGCATTTT,CASRQGGYSNQPQHF
TRBV30,TRBJ2-2,NA,TRBD2,TGTGCCACTTACAGGCCGGGACTAGCGGGTCTTAGAGGAACCGGGGAGCTGTTTTTT,CATYRPGLAGLRGTGELFF
TRBV24-1,TRBJ2-3,NA,NA,TGTGCCACCAGTGATTCGACAGCTATAAGCACAGATACGCAGTATTTT,CATSDSTAISTDTQYF
TRBV14,TRBJ2-5,NA,NA,TGTGCCAGCAGCCAGGACCAGGTATCGGGAGTGACCCAGTACTTC,CASSQDQVSGVTQYF
TRBV4-2,TRBJ2-7,once,NA,TGTGCCAGCAGCCAAGATCTCCGGGACTTCATCGCCGAGCAGTACTTC,CASSQDLRDFIAEQYF
TRBV9,TRBJ2-3,NA,NA,TGTGCCAGCAGCGTAGTTTCGGGATCGGGCACAGATACGCAGTATTTT,CASSVVSGSGTDTQYF
TRBV2,TRBJ1-2,NA,NA,TGTGCCAGCAGCGGGGGGTCTAACTATGGCTACACCTTC,CASSGGSNYGYTF